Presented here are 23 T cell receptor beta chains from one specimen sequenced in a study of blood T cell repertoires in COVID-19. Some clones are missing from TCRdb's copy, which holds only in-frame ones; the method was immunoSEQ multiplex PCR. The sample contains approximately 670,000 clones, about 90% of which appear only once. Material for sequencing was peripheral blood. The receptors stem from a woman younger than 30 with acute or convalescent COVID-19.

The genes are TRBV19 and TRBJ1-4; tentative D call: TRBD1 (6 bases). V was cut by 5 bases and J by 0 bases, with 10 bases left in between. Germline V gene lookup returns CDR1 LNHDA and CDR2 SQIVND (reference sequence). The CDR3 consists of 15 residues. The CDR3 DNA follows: TGTGCCAGTAGTCCCCGGACAGCAACTAATGAAAAACTGTTTTTT. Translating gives CASSPRTATNEKLFF.

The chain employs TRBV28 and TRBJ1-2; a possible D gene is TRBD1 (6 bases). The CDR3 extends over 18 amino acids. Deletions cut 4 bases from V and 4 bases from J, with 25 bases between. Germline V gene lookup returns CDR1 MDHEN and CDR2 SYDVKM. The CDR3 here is CASSSPLPKTGNGYGYTF. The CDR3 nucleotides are TGTGCCAGCAGTTCCCCCCTCCCTAAAACAGGGAATGGCTATGGCTACACCTTC.

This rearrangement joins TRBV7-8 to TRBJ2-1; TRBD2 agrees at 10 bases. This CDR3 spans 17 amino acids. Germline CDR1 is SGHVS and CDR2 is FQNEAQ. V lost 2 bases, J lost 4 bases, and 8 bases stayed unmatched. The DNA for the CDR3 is TGTGCCAGCAGCTTAAGGGCTAGCGGGGGCCTTTACAATGAGCAGTTCTTC. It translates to CASSLRASGGLYNEQFF. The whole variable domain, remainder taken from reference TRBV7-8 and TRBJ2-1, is GAGVSQSPRYKVAKRGQDVALRCDPISGHVSLFWYQQALGQGPEFLTYFQNEAQLDKSGLPSDRFFAERPEGSVSTLKIQRTQQEDSAVYLCASSLRASGGLYNEQFFGPGTRLTVL.

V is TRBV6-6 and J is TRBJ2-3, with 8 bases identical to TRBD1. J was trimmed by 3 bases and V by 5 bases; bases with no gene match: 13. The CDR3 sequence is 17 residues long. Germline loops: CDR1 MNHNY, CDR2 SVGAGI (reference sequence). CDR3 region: CASSRYFGQGRTDTQYF. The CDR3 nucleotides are TGTGCCAGCAGTCGCTATTTTGGACAGGGTCGAACAGATACGCAGTATTTT.

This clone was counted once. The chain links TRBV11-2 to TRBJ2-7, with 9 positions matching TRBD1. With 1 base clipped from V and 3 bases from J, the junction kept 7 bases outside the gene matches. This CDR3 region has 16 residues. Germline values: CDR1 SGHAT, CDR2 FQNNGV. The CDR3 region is CASSLGGTGIIYEQYF. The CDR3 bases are TGTGCCAGCAGCTTAGGTGGGACAGGGATCATCTACGAGCAGTACTTC.

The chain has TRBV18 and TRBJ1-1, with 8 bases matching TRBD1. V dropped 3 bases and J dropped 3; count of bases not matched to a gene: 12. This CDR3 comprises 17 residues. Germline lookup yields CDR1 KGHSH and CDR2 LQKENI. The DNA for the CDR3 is TGTGCCAGCTCACCCGGACAGGGTCTGATCGGTTACACTGAAGCTTTCTTT. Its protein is CASSPGQGLIGYTEAFF. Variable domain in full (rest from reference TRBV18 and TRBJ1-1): NAGVMQNPRHLVRRRGQEARLRCSPMKGHSHVYWYRQLPEEGLKFMVYLQKENIIDESGMPKERFSAEFPKEGPSILRIQQVVRGDSAAYFCASSPGQGLIGYTEAFFGQGTRLTVV.

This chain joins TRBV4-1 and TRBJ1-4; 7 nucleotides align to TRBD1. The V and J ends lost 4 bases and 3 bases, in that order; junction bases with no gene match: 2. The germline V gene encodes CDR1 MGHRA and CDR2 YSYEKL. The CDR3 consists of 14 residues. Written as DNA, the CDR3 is TGCGCCAGCAGCCGGACAGGAGCTAATGAAAAACTGTTTTTT. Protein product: CASSRTGANEKLFF.

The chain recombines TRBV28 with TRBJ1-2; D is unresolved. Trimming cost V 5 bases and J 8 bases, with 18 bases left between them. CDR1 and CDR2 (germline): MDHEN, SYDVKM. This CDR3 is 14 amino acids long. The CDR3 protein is CASSPLLGPSGYTF. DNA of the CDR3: TGTGCCAGCAGTCCACTTCTTGGGCCCTCGGGCTACACCTTC.

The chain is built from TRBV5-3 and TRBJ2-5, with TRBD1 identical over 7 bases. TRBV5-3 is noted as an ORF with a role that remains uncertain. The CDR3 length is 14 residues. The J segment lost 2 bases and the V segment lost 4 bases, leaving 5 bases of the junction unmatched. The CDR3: CARSPGTAQETQYF. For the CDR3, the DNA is TGTGCCAGAAGCCCAGGGACAGCACAAGAGACCCAGTACTTC.

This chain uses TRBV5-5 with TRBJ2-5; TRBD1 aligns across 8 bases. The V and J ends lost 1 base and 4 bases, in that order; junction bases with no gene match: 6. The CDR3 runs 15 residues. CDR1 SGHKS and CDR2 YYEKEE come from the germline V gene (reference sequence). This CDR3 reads CASSLRRTGGETQYF. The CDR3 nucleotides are TGTGCCAGCAGCTTGCGCCGAACAGGGGGAGAGACCCAGTACTTC.

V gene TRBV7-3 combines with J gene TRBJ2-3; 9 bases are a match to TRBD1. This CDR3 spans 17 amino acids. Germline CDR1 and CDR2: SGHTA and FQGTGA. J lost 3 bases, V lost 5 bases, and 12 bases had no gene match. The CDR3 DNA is TGTGCCAGCAGCCTACTTTCCGGGACAGGGAGGACAGATACGCAGTATTTT. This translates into CASSLLSGTGRTDTQYF.

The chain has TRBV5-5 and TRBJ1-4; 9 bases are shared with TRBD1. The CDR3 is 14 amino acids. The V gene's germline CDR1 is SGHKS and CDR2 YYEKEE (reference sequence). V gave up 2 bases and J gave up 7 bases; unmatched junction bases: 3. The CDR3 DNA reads TGTGCCAGCAGCTTAAGACAGGGGGGTGAAAAACTGTTTTTT. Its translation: CASSLRQGGEKLFF.

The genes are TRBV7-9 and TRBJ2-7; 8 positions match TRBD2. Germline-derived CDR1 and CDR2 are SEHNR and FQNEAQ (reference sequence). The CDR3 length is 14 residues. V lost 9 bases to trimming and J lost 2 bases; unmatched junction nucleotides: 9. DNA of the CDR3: TGTGCCAGTTCAGCGGGGGCCGCTACCTACGAGCAGTACTTC. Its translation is CASSAGAATYEQYF.

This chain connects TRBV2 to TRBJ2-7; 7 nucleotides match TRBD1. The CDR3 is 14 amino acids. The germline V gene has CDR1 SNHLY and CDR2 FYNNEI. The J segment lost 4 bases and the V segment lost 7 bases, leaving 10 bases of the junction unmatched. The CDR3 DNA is TGTGCCAGCAAAGACAGGGCTTCTTTTTACGAGCAGTACTTC. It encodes CASKDRASFYEQYF.

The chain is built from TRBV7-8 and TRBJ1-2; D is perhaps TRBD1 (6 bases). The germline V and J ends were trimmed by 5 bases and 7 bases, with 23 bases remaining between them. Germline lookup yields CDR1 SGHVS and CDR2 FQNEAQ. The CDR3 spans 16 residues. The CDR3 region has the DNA TGTGCCAGCAGCCCGAGGACAGTCCCGACTCTAAGTGGCTACACCTTC. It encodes CASSPRTVPTLSGYTF. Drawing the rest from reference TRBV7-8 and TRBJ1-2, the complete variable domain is GAGVSQSPRYKVAKRGQDVALRCDPISGHVSLFWYQQALGQGPEFLTYFQNEAQLDKSGLPSDRFFAERPEGSVSTLKIQRTQQEDSAVYLCASSPRTVPTLSGYTFGSGTRLTVV.

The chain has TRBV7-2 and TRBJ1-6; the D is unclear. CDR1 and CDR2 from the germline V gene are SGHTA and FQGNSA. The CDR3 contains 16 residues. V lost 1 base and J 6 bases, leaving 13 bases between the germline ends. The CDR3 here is CASSLVAALTNSPLHF. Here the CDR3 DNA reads TGTGCCAGCAGCTTAGTAGCGGCATTAACTAATTCACCCCTCCACTTT. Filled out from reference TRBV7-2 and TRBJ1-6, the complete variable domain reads GAGVSQSPSNKVTEKGKDVELRCDPISGHTALYWYRQSLGQGLEFLIYFQGNSAPDKSGLPSDRFSAERTGGSVSTLTIQRTQQEDSAVYLCASSLVAALTNSPLHFGNGTRLTVT.

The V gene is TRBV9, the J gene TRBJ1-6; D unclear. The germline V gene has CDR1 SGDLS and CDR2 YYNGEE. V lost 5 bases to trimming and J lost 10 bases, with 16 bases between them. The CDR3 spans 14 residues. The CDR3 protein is CASSDKPLGSPLHF. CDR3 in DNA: TGTGCCAGCAGTGATAAGCCCCTCGGGTCACCCCTCCACTTT. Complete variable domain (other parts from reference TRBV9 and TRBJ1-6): DSGVTQTPKHLITATGQRVTLRCSPRSGDLSVYWYQQSLDQGLQFLIQYYNGEERAKGNILERFSAQQFPDLHSELNLSSLELGDSALYFCASSDKPLGSPLHFGNGTRLTVT.

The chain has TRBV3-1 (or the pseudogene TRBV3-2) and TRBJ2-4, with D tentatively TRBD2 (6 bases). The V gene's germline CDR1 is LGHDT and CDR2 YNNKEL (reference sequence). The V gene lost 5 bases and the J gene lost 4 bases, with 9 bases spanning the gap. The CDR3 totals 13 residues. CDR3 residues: CASSGGLKNIQYF. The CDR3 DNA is TGTGCCAGCAGCGGGGGACTTAAAAACATTCAGTACTTC.

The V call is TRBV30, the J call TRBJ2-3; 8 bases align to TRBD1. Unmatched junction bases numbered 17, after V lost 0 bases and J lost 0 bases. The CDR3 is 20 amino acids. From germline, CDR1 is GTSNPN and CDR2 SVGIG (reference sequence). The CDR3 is CAWSVRVGQGPSNSTDTQYF. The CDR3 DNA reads TGTGCCTGGAGTGTAAGGGTCGGACAGGGACCCTCTAATAGCACAGATACGCAGTATTTT.

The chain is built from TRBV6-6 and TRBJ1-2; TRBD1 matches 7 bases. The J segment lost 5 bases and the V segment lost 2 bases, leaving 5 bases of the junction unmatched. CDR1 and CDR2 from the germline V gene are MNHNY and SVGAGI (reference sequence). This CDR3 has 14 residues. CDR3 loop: CASSYAQGPYGYTF. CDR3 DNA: TGTGCCAGCAGTTACGCACAGGGGCCTTATGGCTACACCTTC.

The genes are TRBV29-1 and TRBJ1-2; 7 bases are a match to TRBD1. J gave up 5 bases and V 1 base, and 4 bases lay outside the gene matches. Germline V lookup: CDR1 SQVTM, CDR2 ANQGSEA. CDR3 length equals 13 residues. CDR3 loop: CSVEVSGGYGYTF. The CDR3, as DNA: TGCAGCGTTGAAGTGTCAGGGGGGTATGGCTACACCTTC.

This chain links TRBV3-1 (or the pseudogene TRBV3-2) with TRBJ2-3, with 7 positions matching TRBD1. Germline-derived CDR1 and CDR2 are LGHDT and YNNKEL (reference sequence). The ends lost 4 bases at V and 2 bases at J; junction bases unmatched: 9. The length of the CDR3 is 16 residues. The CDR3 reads CASSPRRTGDTDTQYF. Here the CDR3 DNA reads TGTGCCAGCAGCCCCCGTCGGACAGGAGACACAGATACGCAGTATTTT.

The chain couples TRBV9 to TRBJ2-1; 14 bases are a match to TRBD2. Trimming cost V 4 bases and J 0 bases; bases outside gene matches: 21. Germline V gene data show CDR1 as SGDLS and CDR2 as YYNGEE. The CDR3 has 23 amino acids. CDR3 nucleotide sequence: TGTGCCAGCAGCCCCCCCTCTAGCCCCGGGACTAGCGGGGGTTCGAGCTCCTACAATGAGCAGTTCTTC. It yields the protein CASSPPSSPGTSGGSSSYNEQFF.